The 25 T cell receptor beta chains below all came from one sample that was sequenced in a study of OX40 agonist ivuxolimab in advanced cancers. The table came from immunoSEQ multiplex PCR; TCRdb's copy has only in-frame clones and leaves some out. Of about 33,000 clones listed, about 73% are singletons. Sequencing was performed on CD4+ or CD8+ T cells sorted from blood, taken in a trial of the OX40 agonist ivuxolimab. These receptors were collected from an adult with an advanced solid tumor such as melanoma, head and neck, liver or kidney cancer.

This clone was picked up a small number of times. This chain uses TRBV19 with TRBJ1-5; 8 bases line up with TRBD1. The CDR3 runs to 13 residues. V trimming: 6 bases; J trimming: 7 bases; junction bases outside the gene matches: 5. CDR1 and CDR2 from the germline V gene are LNHDA and SQIVND (reference sequence). The DNA for the CDR3 is TGTGCCAGTAGGGACAGGGAAAACCAGCCCCAGCATTTT. It specifies CASRDRENQPQHF.

This clone was found a few times. The chain is built from TRBV6-1 and TRBJ1-1; 10 bases line up with TRBD1. The length of the CDR3 is 15 residues. Per germline, CDR1 MNHNS and CDR2 SASEGT. V lost 6 bases, J lost 10 bases, and 14 bases stayed unmatched. The CDR3 sequence is CASSPRQGAGRGAFF. The CDR3 nucleotides are TGTGCCAGCAGCCCCCGACAGGGGGCGGGTCGGGGAGCTTTCTTT.

This clone came up a few times. V gene TRBV6-4 combines with J gene TRBJ1-1; D is perhaps TRBD1 (6 bases). This CDR3 is built from 14 residues. Between the trimmed V and J ends, which lost 6 bases and 1 base, there was a span of 12 bases. Looked up from germline, CDR1 is MRHNA and CDR2 is SNTAGT. The CDR3 is CASRFQDRNTEAFF. CDR3 nucleotide sequence: TGTGCCAGCAGATTCCAGGACAGGAACACTGAAGCTTTCTTT.

Points on this clone: The missing conserved phenylalanine or tryptophan at the end of this CDR3 makes a read error likely. The DNA is omitted, as the CDR3 cannot be located on it reliably, and the CDR3 follows TCRdb's listing. The V call is TRBV28, the J call TRBJ1-2. The germline CDR1 and CDR2 sequences are MDHEN and SYDVKM. The CDR3 spans 11 residues, counting both ends. This chain's CDR3 is CASSSTANWNV.

The rearrangement uses TRBV6-1 and TRBJ1-3; D remains unclear. Trimming took off 3 bases at V and 4 bases at J, with 7 bases between the two ends. CDR1 and CDR2 (germline): MNHNS, SASEGT. This CDR3 is 13 amino acids long. This CDR3 reads CASSDLAGNTIYF. CDR3 coding DNA: TGTGCCAGCAGTGACTTGGCCGGAAACACCATATATTTT.

The gene calls are TRBV5-5 and TRBJ1-2, with D unclear. The CDR3 is made up of 13 amino acids. Trimming took off 4 bases at V and 2 bases at J, with 9 bases between the two ends. CDR1 and CDR2 from the germline V gene are SGHKS and YYEKEE (reference sequence). CDR3 in amino acids: CASSRDPNYGYTF. The CDR3 DNA follows: TGTGCCAGCAGCCGGGATCCCAACTATGGCTACACCTTC.

This clone was seen only a few times. The rearrangement uses TRBV19 and TRBJ1-2; the D is unclear. Trimming removed 6 bases at V and 8 bases at J, with 22 bases between. The CDR3 runs 15 residues. Germline CDR1 reads LNHDA; CDR2 reads SQIVND (reference sequence). This CDR3 reads CASSSSGVGLGGYTF. The CDR3 coding sequence is TGTGCCAGTAGCTCTAGCGGAGTAGGACTTGGAGGCTACACCTTC.

This chain joins TRBV2 and TRBJ1-6; 8 positions agree with TRBD1. Germline V gene data show CDR1 as SNHLY and CDR2 as FYNNEI. The CDR3 is 15 amino acids. Trimming removed 4 bases from V and 6 bases from J; junction bases left unmatched: 5. The chain's CDR3 is CASSAWTGPNSPLHF. The CDR3 DNA reads as TGTGCCAGCAGTGCGTGGACAGGGCCTAATTCACCCCTCCACTTT.

V usage is TRBV7-2 and J usage is TRBJ2-3; 7 bases are shared with TRBD2. After removal of 4 bases from V and 9 bases from J, the junction contained 4 bases not matched to a gene. CDR1 SGHTA and CDR2 FQGNSA come from the germline V gene. The CDR3 spans 12 residues. CDR3 in amino acids: CASSSYSGTQYF. The CDR3 nucleotides are TGTGCCAGCAGCTCCTATAGCGGGACGCAGTATTTT.

The V and J genes are TRBV23-1 and TRBJ1-4, with 9 nucleotides matching TRBD1. TRBV23-1 belongs to the ORF category, with a function that is uncertain. The CDR3 spans 15 residues. J was trimmed by 7 bases and V by 7 bases; bases with no gene match: 10. CDR3 amino acids: CASNYSGQGVEKLFF. The CDR3 bases are TGCGCCAGCAATTACTCGGGACAGGGTGTTGAAAAACTGTTTTTT.

The CDR3 region is CASSQDSVSIQYF. As DNA, the CDR3 is TGCGCCAGCAGCCAAGATTCAGTTTCTATTCAGTACTTC. The V gene is TRBV4-1, the J gene TRBJ2-4; no clear D gene. The germline V gene encodes CDR1 MGHRA and CDR2 YSYEKL. The CDR3 contains 13 residues. Deletions cut 0 bases from V and 10 bases from J, with 10 bases between.

In its sample, this clone was seen a few times. The V call is TRBV2, the J call TRBJ2-1, with D possibly matching TRBD2 (6 bases). The CDR3 covers 15 residues. Germline CDR1 and CDR2: SNHLY and FYNNEI. Trimming stripped 3 bases from V and 4 bases from J, with 13 bases between. DNA for the CDR3: TGTGCCAGCAGTGAGACGGCGGGGCAGTACAATGAGCAGTTCTTC. Amino acids: CASSETAGQYNEQFF.

The chain is built from TRBV28 and TRBJ2-5, with D possibly matching TRBD1 (5 bases). The CDR3 has 13 residues. Trimming took off 1 base at V and 4 bases at J, with 7 bases between the two ends. CDR1 and CDR2 from the germline V gene are MDHEN and SYDVKM. CDR3 loop: CASSLSGRETQYF. The CDR3 nucleotides read TGTGCCAGCAGTTTATCAGGGCGAGAGACCCAGTACTTC.

The rearrangement uses TRBV10-3 and TRBJ1-2; D not certain. This CDR3 is 13 amino acids long. CDR1 is ENHRY, CDR2 SYGVKD, per germline. Trimming shortened V by 3 bases and J by 4 bases, and 9 bases separated the two germline ends. CDR3: CAISERGPYGYTF. In DNA, the CDR3 is TGTGCCATCAGTGAAAGAGGTCCCTATGGCTACACCTTC.

The chain carries TRBV6-1 and TRBJ1-1; 7 nucleotides line up with TRBD1. With V trimmed by 1 base and J by 9 bases, 8 bases remained unmatched. The CDR3 length is 14 residues. CDR1 is MNHNS, CDR2 SASEGT, per germline. CDR3 nucleotide sequence: TGTGCCAGCAGTGAAGGGCAGGGGGGAAAAAAAGCTTTCTTT. Its translation is CASSEGQGGKKAFF.

The V gene is TRBV7-9, the J gene TRBJ1-2; maybe TRBD1 (6 bases). Between the trimmed V and J ends, which lost 1 base and 7 bases, there was a span of 10 bases. This CDR3 is built from 13 residues. The germline V gene has CDR1 SEHNR and CDR2 FQNEAQ (reference sequence). CDR3 amino acids: CASSLEGGGGYTF. The CDR3 DNA reads TGTGCCAGCAGCTTAGAGGGGGGAGGTGGCTACACCTTC.

There are a few counts of this clone. Here the CDR3 reads CASSLVTATLIANTEAFF. In nucleotides, the CDR3 is TGCGCCAGCAGCTTGGTGACAGCGACACTAATTGCTAACACTGAAGCTTTCTTT. The chain joins TRBV5-1 to TRBJ1-1; perhaps TRBD1 as D (5 bases). The CDR3 runs 18 residues. The germline V and J ends were trimmed by 0 bases and 2 bases, with 20 bases remaining between them. From germline, CDR1 is SGHRS and CDR2 YFSETQ.

This rearrangement joins TRBV27 to TRBJ1-1, with D uncertain. The V end was cut by 5 bases, the J end by 1 base, with 11 bases between. The CDR3 covers 14 residues. CDR1 and CDR2 (germline): MNHEY, SMNVEV (reference sequence). The CDR3 loop reads CASSKWGGNTEAFF. CDR3 DNA: TGTGCCAGCAGTAAATGGGGTGGGAACACTGAAGCTTTCTTT.

V and J are TRBV7-2 and TRBJ2-5; a weak D match, TRBD2 (6 bases). Germline CDR1 reads SGHTA; CDR2 reads FQGNSA. V dropped 5 bases and J dropped 1 base, with 8 bases sitting between them. The CDR3 consists of 13 residues. CDR3 region: CASSGGSQETQYF. In DNA form, the CDR3 reads TGTGCCAGCAGCGGGGGGTCCCAAGAGACCCAGTACTTC.

This clone has just a few counts. The chain joins TRBV7-8 to TRBJ1-5; perhaps TRBD1 as D (5 bases). Germline CDR1 is SGHVS and CDR2 is FQNEAQ. Trimming pared 5 bases from V and 8 bases from J, leaving 16 bases between. This CDR3 is 14 amino acids long. CDR3 residues: CASSHGGWREPQHF. CDR3 DNA sequence: TGTGCCAGCAGCCACGGGGGTTGGAGGGAGCCCCAGCATTTT.

The chain employs TRBV12-5 and TRBJ1-2; D not certain. V lost 1 base, J lost 12 bases, and 9 bases lay in between. The CDR3 loop spans 11 amino acids. Germline CDR1 and CDR2: LGHNT and FRNRAP. The CDR3 protein is CASGLGQSHTF. Here the CDR3 DNA reads TGTGCTAGTGGTTTGGGGCAGAGCCACACCTTC.

The chain has TRBV9 and TRBJ2-6; D tentatively fits TRBD1 or TRBD2 (5 bases each). V was trimmed by 3 bases and J by 0 bases, leaving 13 bases between them. This CDR3 contains 17 residues. Germline CDR1 is SGDLS and CDR2 is YYNGEE. This CDR3 reads CASSAPQGPSGANVLTF. The CDR3 nucleotides are TGTGCCAGCAGCGCGCCTCAGGGACCCTCTGGGGCCAACGTCCTGACTTTC.

This clone occurred a few times. The same CDR3 is also encoded by other DNA sequences in this sample. The chain has TRBV11-2 and TRBJ1-1, with D hard to call. V shed 3 bases and J shed 1 base, with 6 bases lying between them. The CDR3 is 13 amino acids. Germline V CDR1 and CDR2: SGHAT, FQNNGV. Written as DNA, the CDR3 is TGTGCCAGCAGCTTTCAAGGGAACACTGAAGCTTTCTTT. It translates to CASSFQGNTEAFF.

This clone has more than one count but fewer than ten. The V call is TRBV5-4, the J call TRBJ2-2, with 14 bases identical to TRBD2. Germline assignment: CDR1 SGHNT and CDR2 YYREEE (reference sequence). Trimming cost V 3 bases and J 6 bases; bases outside gene matches: 4. The CDR3 consists of 16 residues. The CDR3 DNA reads TGTGCCAGCAGCTCCGGGACTAGCGGGGGTGCCGGGGAGCTGTTTTTT. It yields the protein CASSSGTSGGAGELFF.

The sample holds a few counts of this clone. CDR3 region: CASSLVRGVKTQYF. DNA for the CDR3: TGTGCCAGCAGCTTAGTCAGGGGCGTGAAGACCCAGTACTTC. The chain recombines TRBV11-1 with TRBJ2-5; D may be TRBD1 (6 bases). This CDR3 has 14 amino acids. Germline loops: CDR1 SGHAT, CDR2 FQDESV (reference sequence). Trimming left V 1 base short and J 6 bases short, with 12 bases between.